Shown below are 15 T cell receptor beta chains from a single sample sequenced in a study of blood T cell repertoires in COVID-19 (dated by TCRdb to 2018 to 2020). The method was the immunoSEQ multiplex PCR assay. TCRdb retrieved this table from immuneACCESS and kept in-frame rearrangements only. Not all clones are present; in checked studies, unresolved V genes account for under half, and no reason is known for the remainder. Within this sample are fewer than 150,000 clones, with around 73% of them counted one time only. The ten largest account for about a tenth of the sample. Sequenced material: peripheral blood. The source is a man between 60 and 75 years old who had recovered from COVID-19.

V gene TRBV5-6 combines with J gene TRBJ2-1; the D is unclear. The CDR3 has 16 residues. Germline CDR1 SGHDT, CDR2 YYEEEE. The V end lost 0 bases, the J end lost 0 bases, and 10 bases lay between the germline ends. The CDR3 spells CASSLGLTVSYNEQFF. Written as DNA, the CDR3 is TGTGCCAGCAGCTTGGGACTGACTGTCTCCTACAATGAGCAGTTCTTC.

The rearrangement uses TRBV24-1 and TRBJ1-1; weak D call: TRBD1 (5 bases). This CDR3 is 15 amino acids long. The V and J ends lost 4 bases and 4 bases respectively, with 15 bases between them. CDR1 is KGHDR and CDR2 is SFDVKD in the germline V gene. The CDR3 DNA reads as TGTGCCACCAGTGAGGCGGACATCATCACCACTGAAGCTTTCTTT. Protein: CATSEADIITTEAFF.

The gene calls are TRBV4-2 and TRBJ2-1; TRBD2 agrees at 15 bases. V shed 1 base and J 5 bases; nucleotides not matched to a gene: 6. Germline loops: CDR1 LGHNA, CDR2 YNFKEQ. The CDR3 has 18 residues. The CDR3 nucleotides are TGTGCCAGCAGCCAAGCGGGACTAGCGGGGGGTCCTCACAATGAGCAGTTCTTC. It yields the protein CASSQAGLAGGPHNEQFF.

The chain combines TRBV4-3 with TRBJ2-4, with D unresolved. The CDR3 is 15 residues long. Germline V gene sequence: CDR1 LGHNA, CDR2 YSLEER. V shed 1 base and J shed 0 bases, with 7 bases lying between them. Written as DNA, the CDR3 is TGCGCCAGCAGCCAAGCCCGGTTAGCCAAAAACATTCAGTACTTC. Translating gives CASSQARLAKNIQYF.

The chain has TRBV6-2 or TRBV6-3 and TRBJ2-7; maybe TRBD2 (5 bases). V dropped 5 bases and J dropped 0 bases, with 17 bases sitting between them. In germline, CDR1 is MNHEY, CDR2 SVGEGT. The CDR3 covers 16 residues. Here the CDR3 DNA reads TGTGCCAGCAGTCACACCCCCGGGGAAGCCTCCTACGAGCAGTACTTC. Encoded protein: CASSHTPGEASYEQYF.

As to this clone: This specimen includes other DNA sequences encoding the same CDR3. This chain joins TRBV4-3 and TRBJ2-3, with 7 nucleotides matching TRBD1. V shed 0 bases, J shed 1 base, and the junction held 4 bases outside the gene matches. The CDR3 is made up of 16 amino acids. In germline, CDR1 is LGHNA, CDR2 YSLEER. CDR3 residues: CASSQERTGGTDTQYF. In nucleotides, the CDR3 is TGCGCCAGCAGCCAAGAAAGGACAGGAGGCACAGATACGCAGTATTTT.

The chain employs TRBV7-3 and TRBJ2-5; TRBD1 might be the D (6 bases). This CDR3 is 14 amino acids long. In germline, CDR1 is SGHTA, CDR2 FQGTGA. V lost 1 base, J lost 4 bases, and 10 bases lay in between. In nucleotides, the CDR3 is TGTGCCAGCAGCTTAATGGGCAGGGGAGAGACCCAGTACTTC. Protein product: CASSLMGRGETQYF.

The chain joins TRBV10-3 to TRBJ2-6, with D hard to call. The germline CDR1 and CDR2 sequences are ENHRY and SYGVKD. The CDR3 has 15 amino acids. V was pared by 1 base and J by 3 bases, with 7 bases between. The CDR3 sequence: CAISELTGGANVLTF. CDR3 coding DNA: TGTGCCATCAGTGAGTTGACGGGTGGGGCCAACGTCCTGACTTTC.

The rearrangement links TRBV28 to TRBJ2-3; the D is unclear. V gave up 4 bases and J gave up 4 bases, with 12 bases separating them. CDR3 length: 14 amino acids. Germline CDR1 is MDHEN and CDR2 is SYDVKM. CDR3 in amino acids: CASSSRSGPDTQYF. The CDR3 nucleotides read TGTGCCAGCAGTTCCCGGTCGGGTCCAGATACGCAGTATTTT.

This sequence joins TRBV24-1 and TRBJ2-3; 9 bases are a match to TRBD2. V was clipped by 0 bases and J by 4 bases; unmatched bases: 10. The CDR3 length is 18 residues. Per germline, CDR1 KGHDR and CDR2 SFDVKD. CDR3 DNA: TGTGCCACCAGTGATTTGGTTCGCGGGAGGGGAAATTCAGATACGCAGTATTTT. Protein sequence: CATSDLVRGRGNSDTQYF.

The table lists this clone with a few counts. The V call is TRBV5-1, the J call TRBJ2-1; 12 bases line up with TRBD2. The CDR3 runs 17 residues. J gave up 6 bases and V 3 bases, and 10 bases lay outside the gene matches. The germline V gene has CDR1 SGHRS and CDR2 YFSETQ. DNA of the CDR3: TGCGCCAGCAGCTGGACGCAGGGGACTAGCGGGTTCAATGAGCAGTTCTTC. Amino acids: CASSWTQGTSGFNEQFF.

The chain has TRBV28 and TRBJ1-1, with 7 bases aligning to TRBD1. Unmatched junction bases numbered 8, after V lost 5 bases and J lost 5 bases. The CDR3 consists of 14 residues. CDR1 and CDR2 from the germline V gene are MDHEN and SYDVKM. The CDR3 region is CASSLHRGGTEAFF. The CDR3 coding sequence is TGTGCCAGCAGTCTTCACAGGGGTGGGACTGAAGCTTTCTTT. The full variable domain, rest sourced from reference TRBV28 and TRBJ1-1, is DVKVTQSSRYLVKRTGEKVFLECVQDMDHENMFWYRQDPGLGLRLIYFSYDVKMKEKGDIPEGYSVSREKKERFSLILESASTNQTSMYLCASSLHRGGTEAFFGQGTRLTVV.

The V gene is TRBV7-9, the J gene TRBJ1-3; D gene uncertain. Per the germline V gene, CDR1 is SEHNR and CDR2 is FQNEAQ (reference sequence). CDR3 length: 11 amino acids. V gave up 5 bases and J gave up 7 bases, with 6 bases separating them. The CDR3 here is CASSHGNTIYF. The CDR3 region has the DNA TGTGCCAGCAGCCACGGGAACACCATATATTTT.

The chain employs TRBV11-1 and TRBJ2-2; 9 bases align to TRBD1. V shed 5 bases and J 6 bases; nucleotides not matched to a gene: 7. Looked up from germline, CDR1 is SGHAT and CDR2 is FQDESV (reference sequence). CDR3 length: 15 amino acids. CDR3: CASSVQGALAGELFF. The CDR3 coding sequence is TGTGCCAGCAGCGTACAGGGGGCGTTGGCCGGGGAGCTGTTTTTT.

The chain employs TRBV28 and TRBJ2-1, with TRBD1 identical over 7 bases. Trimming at V came to 6 bases and at J to 4 bases, leaving 12 bases not matched to a gene. The CDR3 runs to 16 residues. Germline V gives CDR1 MDHEN, CDR2 SYDVKM. Written as DNA, the CDR3 is TGTGCCAGCAGCACGTTGACAGGGTCTCCTTACAATGAGCAGTTCTTC. This codes for CASSTLTGSPYNEQFF.